The 24 T cell receptor beta chains given below trace back to one sample, sequenced in a study of tissue T cells after allogeneic stem cell transplantation. The repertoire was sequenced with immunoSEQ multiplex PCR; TCRdb's copy has only in-frame clones and lacks some. Of more than 45,000 clones in the sample, 73% were seen once. The sequencing input was sorted cells pooled from one or two spleens. Every receptor here comes from a pool of C57BL/6 mice in good health.

Of note for this clone: The germline and genes are mouse ones. The DNA ends 1 residue before the CDR3 does, and the rest of the CDR3 is filled in from the germline J gene. V and J are TRBV2 and TRBJ2-7; unclear D gene. Germline loops: CDR1 LGHNA, CDR2 YSYQKL. CDR3 size: 13 residues. Trimming stripped 0 bases from V and 3 bases from J, with 6 bases between. CDR3 residues: CASSQDTVYEQYF. The CDR3 DNA, read in part, is TGTGCCAGCAGCCAAGATACGGTCTATGAACAGTAC.

Remarks on this clone: The gene symbols are mouse symbols. From the germline J gene comes the end of the CDR3, since the read stops 1 residue before it. V and J are TRBV1 and TRBJ2-3; D is perhaps TRBD1 (5 bases). CDR1 NSQYPW and CDR2 LRSPGD come from the germline V gene (reference sequence). The length of the CDR3 is 13 residues. CDR3 DNA, as far as it was read: TGCCCTAAGGACAAACCTAGTGCAGAAACGCTGTAT. Its translation: CPKDKPSAETLY. The whole CDR3 reads CPKDKPSAETLYF. The entire variable domain, with the rest obtained from reference TRBV1 and TRBJ2-3, is as follows: VTLLEQNPRWRLVPRGQAVNLRCILKNSQYPWMSWYQQDLQKQLQWLFTLRSPGDKEVKSLPGADYLATRVTDTELRLQVANMSQGRTLYCPKDKPSAETLYFGSGTRLTVL.

As to this clone: The listed genes are named as in mouse. The read terminates 1 residue ahead of where the CDR3 ends, so the germline J gene completes it. This chain uses TRBV23 with TRBJ1-2; the table's TRBD1 call for D was not verified on the DNA. This CDR3 spans 14 amino acids. Germline-derived CDR1 and CDR2 are KGHTA and FQNQQP. CDR3 protein: CSSSQWTGGPDYTF. The covered CDR3 bases are TGCTCCAGCAGTCAATGGACAGGGGGCCCCGACTACACC.

About this clone itself: Gene names are mouse gene names. Sequencing ends 1 residue short of the CDR3 end; the germline J gene provides the rest. The V gene is TRBV31, the J gene TRBJ1-5; 9 nucleotides align to TRBD1. Germline-derived CDR1 and CDR2 are GKSSPN and SITVG. CDR3 size: 14 residues. V lost 1 base and J lost 4; bases outside the gene matches: 2. CDR3 sequence reads: CAWSHRGQNQAPLF. The sequenced CDR3 bases are TGTGCCTGGAGTCACAGGGGGCAGAACCAGGCTCCGCTT.

A note on this clone: Genes here carry mouse names. The read gets to within 1 residue of the CDR3 end, and the germline J gene fills in the rest. J is TRBJ2-4 and V is TRBV13-3; 8 bases line up with TRBD2. Germline V CDR1 and CDR2: NNHDY, SYVADS. V lost 1 base, J lost 0 bases, and 1 base stayed unmatched. The CDR3 runs to 15 residues. The part of the CDR3 DNA that was read is TGTGCCAGCAGTGATACTGGGGGTAGTCAAAACACCTTGTAC. Its protein product is CASSDTGGSQNTLY. The full-length CDR3 reads as CASSDTGGSQNTLYF.

Details on this clone: Mouse names are used for the genes. The read falls 1 residue short of the CDR3 end, and the missing part is taken from the germline J gene. The chain is built from TRBV13-3 and TRBJ2-5; the D is unclear. The CDR3 consists of 14 residues. From germline, CDR1 is NNHDY and CDR2 SYVADS. Trimming removed 2 bases from V and 3 bases from J, with 10 bases in between. The covered CDR3 bases are TGTGCCAGCAGTGAAGAGGACCCTCAAGACACCCAGTAC. This sequence encodes CASSEEDPQDTQY. The complete CDR3 sequence is CASSEEDPQDTQYF.

Turning to this clone: Gene names are mouse gene names. Read sequence stops 1 residue before the CDR3 end, and the germline J gene provides the missing end. V is TRBV4 and J is TRBJ2-3, with 13 bases that match TRBD2. CDR1 and CDR2 from the germline V gene are LGHDT and YNNKQL (reference sequence). CDR3 length: 15 residues. The V and J ends lost 5 bases and 4 bases, in that order; junction bases with no gene match: 3. The sequenced part of the CDR3 DNA is TGTGCCAGCAGCCGGGACTGGGGGGGGACAGAAACGCTGTAT. Its translation: CASSRDWGGTETLY. Given in full, the CDR3 is CASSRDWGGTETLYF. Variable domain in full (rest from reference TRBV4 and TRBJ2-3): ETAVFQTPNYHVTQVGNEVSFNCKQTLGHDTMYWYKQDSKKLLKIMFSYNNKQLIVNETVPRRFSPQSSDKAHLNLRIKSVEPEDSAVYLCASSRDWGGTETLYFGSGTRLTVL.

Comment on this clone: Genes and germline come from the mouse. The CDR3 extends 1 residue past the end of the read, so its final part is completed from the germline J gene. The chain carries TRBV12-2 and TRBJ2-4; D remains ambiguous. Trimming cost V 0 bases and J 2 bases, with 8 bases left between them. The germline CDR1 and CDR2 sequences are SGHLS and HYDKME. This CDR3 has 14 residues. The CDR3 sequence: CASSLDKPQNTLYF. Partial CDR3 DNA: TGTGCCAGCTCTCTCGACAAACCTCAAAACACCTTGTAC.

Comments on this clone: Here the gene names and germline are mouse. The read ends 1 residue before the CDR3 terminus; that terminus is restored from the germline J gene. The V call is TRBV1, the J call TRBJ2-2; 10 nucleotides match TRBD2. Looked up from germline, CDR1 is NSQYPW and CDR2 is LRSPGD (reference sequence). J lost 4 bases, V lost 0 bases, and 8 bases had no gene match. The CDR3 has 18 amino acids. Partial CDR3 DNA: TGCACCTGCAGTGCAGAGGGCTGGGGGGGCGCGGGCACCGGGCAGCTCTAC. Translation gives CTCSAEGWGGAGTGQLY. The entire CDR3 protein reads CTCSAEGWGGAGTGQLYF. The full variable domain, completed using reference TRBV1 and TRBJ2-2, is VTLLEQNPRWRLVPRGQAVNLRCILKNSQYPWMSWYQQDLQKQLQWLFTLRSPGDKEVKSLPGADYLATRVTDTELRLQVANMSQGRTLYCTCSAEGWGGAGTGQLYFGEGSKLTVL.

Comment on this clone: Mouse names are used for the genes. Read data end 1 residue before the CDR3 end; the end is taken from the germline J gene. The chain uses TRBV13-2 and TRBJ1-2, with 10 bases matching TRBD1. CDR1 and CDR2 from the germline V gene are NNHNN and SYGAGS (reference sequence). The CDR3 consists of 13 residues. With V trimmed by 6 bases and J by 2 bases, 1 base remained unmatched. CDR3 DNA (partial): TGTGCCAGCGAGGGACAGGGGAACTCCGACTACACC. This translates into CASEGQGNSDYT. The whole CDR3 sequence reads CASEGQGNSDYTF.

A word on this clone: Here the gene names and germline are mouse. From the germline J gene comes the end of the CDR3, since the read stops 1 residue before it. The V gene is TRBV3, the J gene TRBJ2-4; no clear D. The CDR3 spans 13 residues. Germline values: CDR1 SNHLY, CDR2 FYNGKV (reference sequence). The V and J ends lost 4 bases and 2 bases respectively, with 7 bases between them. The covered CDR3 bases are TGTGCCAGCAGCTCCACAAATCAAAACACCTTGTAC. Translated: CASSSTNQNTLY. The full CDR3 protein reads CASSSTNQNTLYF. The full variable domain, completed using reference TRBV3 and TRBJ2-4, is GPKVLQIPSHQIIDMGQMVTLNCDPVSNHLYFYWYKQILGQQMEFLVNFYNGKVMEKSKLFKDQFSVERPDGSYFTLKIQPTALEDSAVYFCASSSTNQNTLYFGAGTRLSVL.

With respect to this clone: Germline and genes: mouse. Read data end 1 residue before the CDR3 end; the end is taken from the germline J gene. The rearrangement uses TRBV4 and TRBJ1-6; maybe TRBD1 (5 bases). TRBJ1-6 carries the ORF label, with uncertain function. This CDR3 comprises 14 residues. Looked up from germline, CDR1 is LGHDT and CDR2 is YNNKQL (reference sequence). V lost 6 bases to trimming and J lost 2 bases, with 8 bases between them. CDR3 loop: CASRSTAYNSPLYF. CDR3 DNA, as far as it was read: TGTGCCAGCAGATCGACAGCCTATAATTCGCCCCTCTAC.

Details on this clone: Gene names and germline match the mouse. This chain's CDR3 is CASSLAWGGNYAEQFF. The DNA read from the CDR3 is TGTGCAAGCAGCTTAGCCTGGGGGGGGAACTATGCTGAGCAGTTC. The gene calls are TRBV16 and TRBJ2-1, with 9 bases aligning to TRBD2. Read coverage stops 1 residue before the CDR3 terminus; the germline J gene supplies the remainder. CDR1 and CDR2 (germline): SGHSA, FRNQAP. There are 16 residues in the CDR3. Germline trimming cut 1 base from V and 1 base from J; bases unmatched to any gene: 2.

As to this clone: The germline and genes are mouse ones. CDR3 region: CASSRDSYNSPLYF. Partial CDR3 DNA: TGTGCTAGCAGCCGGGACAGTTATAATTCGCCCCTCTAC. The V and J genes are TRBV29 and TRBJ1-6; 7 nucleotides align to TRBD1. The CDR3 goes on 1 residue after the read ends, and that part is filled in from the germline J gene. TRBJ1-6 qualifies as an ORF whose function is uncertain. J was trimmed by 4 bases and V by 6 bases; bases with no gene match: 3. The CDR3 has 14 residues. The germline CDR1 and CDR2 sequences are MSHET and SYDVDS.

Comment on this clone: All gene names here are mouse names. The read terminates 1 residue ahead of where the CDR3 ends, so the germline J gene completes it. The V call is TRBV2, the J call TRBJ2-3; 13 positions agree with TRBD2. The V segment lost 3 bases and the J segment 2 bases; nucleotides outside the gene matches: 2. This CDR3 is 16 amino acids long. Germline V gives CDR1 LGHNA, CDR2 YSYQKL. The DNA read from the CDR3 is TGTGCCAGCAGCCAGGACTGGGGGGGCGTTGCAGAAACGCTGTAT. Protein sequence: CASSQDWGGVAETLY. The whole CDR3 sequence is CASSQDWGGVAETLYF.

A remark on this clone: These gene names are mouse names. The DNA ends 1 residue before the CDR3 does, and the rest of the CDR3 is filled in from the germline J gene. The gene calls are TRBV13-2 and TRBJ2-2; D is undetermined. CDR1 is NNHNN and CDR2 is SYGAGS in the germline V gene (reference sequence). V was cut by 1 base and J by 1 base, with 5 bases left in between. This CDR3 spans 14 amino acids. The DNA read from the CDR3 is TGTGCCAGCGGTGATTACAGAAACACCGGGCAGCTCTAC. Translating it yields CASGDYRNTGQLY. The CDR3 reads in full as CASGDYRNTGQLYF.

Comment on this clone: Gene and germline names: mouse. The read falls 1 residue short of the CDR3 end, and the missing part is taken from the germline J gene. J is TRBJ2-1 and V is TRBV19, with D unresolved. This CDR3 spans 13 amino acids. Trimming stripped 2 bases from V and 7 bases from J, with 10 bases between. Germline V gives CDR1 FNHDT, CDR2 SITEND (reference sequence). This CDR3 reads CASSIRRRAEQFF. The DNA read from the CDR3 is TGTGCCAGCAGTATTAGGAGGAGGGCTGAGCAGTTC.

Remarks on this clone: The germline and genes are mouse ones. The read ends 1 residue early relative to the CDR3; the germline J gene fills the gap. The genes are TRBV13-2 and TRBJ2-5; 9 bases line up with TRBD2. V was pared by 3 bases and J by 1 base, with 0 bases of the junction left unmatched. The CDR3 spans 14 residues. Germline CDR1 reads NNHNN; CDR2 reads SYGAGS (reference sequence). CDR3 protein: CASGGDWDQDTQYF. CDR3 DNA (partial): TGTGCCAGCGGTGGGGACTGGGACCAAGACACCCAGTAC.

As for this clone: Gene and germline names: mouse. Other DNA sequences of this sample code for an identical CDR3. The covered CDR3 bases are TGTGCCAGCAGTATGACAGGGGGCTCCTATGAACAGTAC. Its protein is CASSMTGGSYEQY. The entire CDR3 is CASSMTGGSYEQYF. The chain carries TRBV19 and TRBJ2-7, with TRBD1 matching 9 bases. The read ends 1 residue before the CDR3 terminus; that terminus is restored from the germline J gene. Germline V gene sequence: CDR1 FNHDT, CDR2 SITEND (reference sequence). This CDR3 has 14 amino acids. V trimming: 2 bases; J trimming: 0 bases; junction bases outside the gene matches: 0.

A word on this clone: Gene names denote mouse genes. Coverage ceases 1 residue before the CDR3 finishes, and the germline J gene fills in the end. The chain couples TRBV13-3 to TRBJ2-1; 8 bases match TRBD2. The ends lost 4 bases at V and 1 base at J; junction bases unmatched: 4. CDR3 size: 15 residues. Germline-derived CDR1 and CDR2 are NNHDY and SYVADS. CDR3 region: CASSNTGGNYAEQFF. The DNA read from the CDR3 is TGTGCCAGCAGTAATACTGGGGGAAACTATGCTGAGCAGTTC.

There are a few counts of this clone. Germline and genes: mouse. The read terminates 1 residue before the CDR3 end, so the remaining end is supplied by the germline J gene. This chain connects TRBV13-2 to TRBJ1-5, with 7 bases matching TRBD1. V trimming: 5 bases; J trimming: 4 bases; junction bases outside the gene matches: 3. Germline CDR1 reads NNHNN; CDR2 reads SYGAGS (reference sequence). The CDR3 contains 13 residues. The CDR3 loop reads CASGEGQNQAPLF. The DNA read from the CDR3 is TGTGCCAGCGGAGAGGGACAGAACCAGGCTCCGCTT.

Details on this clone: Gene names are the mouse ones. The CDR3 end lies 1 residue beyond the end of the read and is filled in from the germline J gene. The V call is TRBV13-1, the J call TRBJ2-5; 8 nucleotides match TRBD1. V was pared by 2 bases and J by 1 base, with 3 bases of the junction left unmatched. Looked up from germline, CDR1 is NSHNY and CDR2 is SYGAGN. The CDR3 runs 15 residues. The CDR3 spells CASSDRGQDQDTQYF. CDR3 DNA (partial): TGTGCCAGCAGTGACAGGGGGCAAGACCAAGACACCCAGTAC.

About this clone: The genes and germline here are from mouse. The sequenced fragment ends 1 residue before the CDR3 boundary, so the rest is inferred from the germline J gene. The rearrangement links TRBV4 to TRBJ1-2; D gene uncertain. Per germline, CDR1 LGHDT and CDR2 YNNKQL (reference sequence). The CDR3 runs 12 residues. Deletions cut 4 bases from V and 6 bases from J, with 9 bases between. The sequenced CDR3 bases are TGTGCCAGCAGCTTGGCCTCCGCCGACTACACC. This translates into CASSLASADYT. The full CDR3 sequence reads CASSLASADYTF. Using reference TRBV4 and TRBJ1-2 for the parts outside the CDR3, the full variable domain is ETAVFQTPNYHVTQVGNEVSFNCKQTLGHDTMYWYKQDSKKLLKIMFSYNNKQLIVNETVPRRFSPQSSDKAHLNLRIKSVEPEDSAVYLCASSLASADYTFGSGTRLLVI.

Only a few counts were recorded for this clone. Genes and germline come from the mouse. The observed sequence ends 1 residue before the CDR3 terminus, with the missing tail filled in from the germline J gene. The rearrangement links TRBV1 to TRBJ2-1; maybe TRBD2 (6 bases). Germline V gives CDR1 NSQYPW, CDR2 LRSPGD (reference sequence). The CDR3 has 14 residues. V lost 3 bases and J 3 bases, leaving 9 bases between the germline ends. The CDR3: CTCSAGTTYAEQFF. Incomplete CDR3 DNA: TGCACCTGCAGTGCCGGGACTACCTATGCTGAGCAGTTC.